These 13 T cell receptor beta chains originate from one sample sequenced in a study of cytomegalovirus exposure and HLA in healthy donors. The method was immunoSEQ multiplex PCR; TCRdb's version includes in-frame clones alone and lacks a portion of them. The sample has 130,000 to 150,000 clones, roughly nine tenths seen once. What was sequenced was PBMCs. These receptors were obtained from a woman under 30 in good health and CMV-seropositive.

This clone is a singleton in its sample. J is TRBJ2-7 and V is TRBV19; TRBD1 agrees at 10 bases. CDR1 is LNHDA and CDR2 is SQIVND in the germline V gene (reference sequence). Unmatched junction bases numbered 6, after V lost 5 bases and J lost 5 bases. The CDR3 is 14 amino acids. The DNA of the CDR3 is TGTGCCAGTAGTGAGATGGACAGGGGGGACGAGCAGTACTTC. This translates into CASSEMDRGDEQYF. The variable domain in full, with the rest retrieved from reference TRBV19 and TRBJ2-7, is DGGITQSPKYLFRKEGQNVTLSCEQNLNHDAMYWYRQDPGQGLRLIYYSQIVNDFQKGDIAEGYSVSREKKESFPLTVTSAQKNPTAFYLCASSEMDRGDEQYFGPGTRLTVT.

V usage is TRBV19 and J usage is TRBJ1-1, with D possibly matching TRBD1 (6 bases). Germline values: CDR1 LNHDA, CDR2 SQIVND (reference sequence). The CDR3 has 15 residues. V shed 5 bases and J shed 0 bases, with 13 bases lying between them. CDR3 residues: CASSSGQTVNTEAFF. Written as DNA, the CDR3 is TGTGCCAGTAGTTCCGGACAGACTGTGAACACTGAAGCTTTCTTT.

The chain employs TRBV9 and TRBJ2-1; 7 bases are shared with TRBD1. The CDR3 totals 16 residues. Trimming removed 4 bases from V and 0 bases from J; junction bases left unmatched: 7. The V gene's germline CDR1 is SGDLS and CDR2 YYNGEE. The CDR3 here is CASSPGTVFSYNEQFF. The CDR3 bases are TGTGCCAGCAGCCCCGGGACAGTTTTCTCCTACAATGAGCAGTTCTTC. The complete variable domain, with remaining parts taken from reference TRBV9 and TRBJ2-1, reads DSGVTQTPKHLITATGQRVTLRCSPRSGDLSVYWYQQSLDQGLQFLIQYYNGEERAKGNILERFSAQQFPDLHSELNLSSLELGDSALYFCASSPGTVFSYNEQFFGPGTRLTVL.

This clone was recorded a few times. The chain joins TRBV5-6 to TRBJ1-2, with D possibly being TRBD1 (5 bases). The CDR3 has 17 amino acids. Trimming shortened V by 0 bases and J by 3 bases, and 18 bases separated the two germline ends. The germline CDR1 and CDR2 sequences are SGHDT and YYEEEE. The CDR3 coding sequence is TGTGCCAGCAGCTTGGTACTTCCCGGGACGGGAGACTATGGCTACACCTTC. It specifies CASSLVLPGTGDYGYTF. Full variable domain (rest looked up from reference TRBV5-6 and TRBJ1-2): DAGVTQSPTHLIKTRGQQVTLRCSPKSGHDTVSWYQQALGQGPQFIFQYYEEEERQRGNFPDRFSGHQFPNYSSELNVNALLLGDSALYLCASSLVLPGTGDYGYTFGSGTRLTVV.

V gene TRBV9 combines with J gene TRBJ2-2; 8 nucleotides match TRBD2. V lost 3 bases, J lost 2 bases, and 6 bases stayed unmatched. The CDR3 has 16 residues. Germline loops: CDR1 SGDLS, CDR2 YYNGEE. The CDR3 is CASSDREGTNTGELFF. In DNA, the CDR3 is TGTGCCAGCAGCGACCGGGAGGGAACCAACACCGGGGAGCTGTTTTTT. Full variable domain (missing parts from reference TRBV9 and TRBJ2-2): DSGVTQTPKHLITATGQRVTLRCSPRSGDLSVYWYQQSLDQGLQFLIQYYNGEERAKGNILERFSAQQFPDLHSELNLSSLELGDSALYFCASSDREGTNTGELFFGEGSRLTVL.

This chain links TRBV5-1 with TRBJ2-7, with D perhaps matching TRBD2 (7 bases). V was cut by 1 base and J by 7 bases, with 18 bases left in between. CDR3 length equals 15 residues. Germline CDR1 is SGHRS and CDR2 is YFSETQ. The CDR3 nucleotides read TGCGCCAGCAGCTTGACGGCGGCGGGGGCTCGGGAGCAGTACTTC. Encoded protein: CASSLTAAGAREQYF.

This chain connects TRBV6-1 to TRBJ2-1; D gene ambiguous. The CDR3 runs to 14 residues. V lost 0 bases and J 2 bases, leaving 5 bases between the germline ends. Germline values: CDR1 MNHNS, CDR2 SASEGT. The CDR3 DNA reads TGTGCCAGCAGTGAAGCCCGGGCCTACAATGAGCAGTTCTTC. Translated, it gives CASSEARAYNEQFF.

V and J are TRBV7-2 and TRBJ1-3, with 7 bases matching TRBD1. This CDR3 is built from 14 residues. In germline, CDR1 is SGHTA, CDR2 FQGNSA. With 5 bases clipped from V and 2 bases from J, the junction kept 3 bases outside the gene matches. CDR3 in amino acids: CASSRDSPGNTIYF. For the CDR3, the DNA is TGTGCCAGCAGCCGGGACAGCCCTGGAAACACCATATATTTT.

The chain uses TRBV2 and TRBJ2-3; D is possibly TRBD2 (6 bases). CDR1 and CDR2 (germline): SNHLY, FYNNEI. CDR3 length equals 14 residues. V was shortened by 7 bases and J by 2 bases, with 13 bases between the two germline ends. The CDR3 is CASKKRVDTDTQYF. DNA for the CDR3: TGTGCCAGCAAGAAGCGGGTGGACACAGATACGCAGTATTTT.

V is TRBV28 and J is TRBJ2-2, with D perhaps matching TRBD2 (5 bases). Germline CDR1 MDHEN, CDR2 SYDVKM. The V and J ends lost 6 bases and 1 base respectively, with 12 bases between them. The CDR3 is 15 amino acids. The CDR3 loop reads CASRRTPVNTGELFF. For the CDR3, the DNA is TGTGCCAGCAGACGGACTCCCGTGAACACCGGGGAGCTGTTTTTT.

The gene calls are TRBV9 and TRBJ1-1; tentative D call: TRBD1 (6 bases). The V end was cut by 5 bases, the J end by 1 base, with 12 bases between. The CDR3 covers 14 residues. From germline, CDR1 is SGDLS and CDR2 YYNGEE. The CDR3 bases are TGTGCCAGCAGACCGGGACATCCGAACACTGAAGCTTTCTTT. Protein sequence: CASRPGHPNTEAFF. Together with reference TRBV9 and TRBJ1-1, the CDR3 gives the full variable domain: DSGVTQTPKHLITATGQRVTLRCSPRSGDLSVYWYQQSLDQGLQFLIQYYNGEERAKGNILERFSAQQFPDLHSELNLSSLELGDSALYFCASRPGHPNTEAFFGQGTRLTVV.

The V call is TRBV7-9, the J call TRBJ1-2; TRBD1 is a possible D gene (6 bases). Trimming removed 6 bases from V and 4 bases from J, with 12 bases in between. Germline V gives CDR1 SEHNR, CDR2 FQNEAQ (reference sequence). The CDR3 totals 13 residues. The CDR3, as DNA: TGTGCCAGCAGTCCTGGACAGACCTATGGCTACACCTTC. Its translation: CASSPGQTYGYTF.

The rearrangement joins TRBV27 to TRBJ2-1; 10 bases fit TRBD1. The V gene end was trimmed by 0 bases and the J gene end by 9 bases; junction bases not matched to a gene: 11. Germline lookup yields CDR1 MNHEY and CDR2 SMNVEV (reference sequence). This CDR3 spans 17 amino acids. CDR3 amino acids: CASSLSSPTGGGAEQFF. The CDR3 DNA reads TGTGCCAGCAGTTTATCGTCCCCGACAGGGGGCGGCGCTGAGCAGTTCTTC.